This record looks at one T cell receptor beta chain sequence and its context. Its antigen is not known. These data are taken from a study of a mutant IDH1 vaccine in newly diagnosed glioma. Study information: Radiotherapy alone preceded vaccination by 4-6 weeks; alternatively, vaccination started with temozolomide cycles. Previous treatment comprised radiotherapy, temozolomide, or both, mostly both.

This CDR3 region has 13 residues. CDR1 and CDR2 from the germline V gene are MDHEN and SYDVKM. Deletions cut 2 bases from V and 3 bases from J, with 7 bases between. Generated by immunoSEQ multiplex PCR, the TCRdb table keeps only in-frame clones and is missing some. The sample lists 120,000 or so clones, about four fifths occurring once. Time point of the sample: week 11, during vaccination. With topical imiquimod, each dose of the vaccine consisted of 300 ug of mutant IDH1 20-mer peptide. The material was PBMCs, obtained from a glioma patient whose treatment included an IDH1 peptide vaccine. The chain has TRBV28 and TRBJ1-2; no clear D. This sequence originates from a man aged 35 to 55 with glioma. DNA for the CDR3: TGTGCCAGCAGTTTAACGGAGGACTATGGCTACACCTTC. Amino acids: CASSLTEDYGYTF.